The next 4 T cell receptor beta chains were all read from a single sample in a study of T cell responses to AZD1222 COVID-19 vaccine. TCRdb's copy holds only in-frame clones and misses some; the assay was immunoSEQ multiplex PCR. This sample has approximately 110,000 clones, with about 90% found just once. Sequenced material: peripheral blood, taken on day 0 of AZD1222 vaccination. The receptors were gathered from an adult in good health.

The J gene is TRBJ1-3, the V gene TRBV19, with D maybe TRBD1 (5 bases). The V and J ends lost 10 bases and 2 bases respectively, with 12 bases between them. CDR1 and CDR2 (germline): LNHDA, SQIVND (reference sequence). This CDR3 comprises 13 residues. CDR3 DNA sequence: TGTGCCATCCGGACACTGCCTGGAAACACCATATATTTT. Amino acids: CAIRTLPGNTIYF.

The chain employs TRBV12-3 or TRBV12-4 and TRBJ1-1; D is unresolved. The CDR3 covers 12 residues. V lost 4 bases and J lost 5, with 8 bases in between. CDR3 residues: CASSWAMTEAFF. The CDR3 DNA follows: TGTGCCAGCAGTTGGGCTATGACTGAAGCTTTCTTT.

The chain couples TRBV27 to TRBJ2-7; D ambiguous. CDR1 is MNHEY and CDR2 is SMNVEV in the germline V gene (reference sequence). This CDR3 region has 14 residues. Between the trimmed V and J ends, which lost 1 base and 1 base, there was a span of 8 bases. CDR3 DNA: TGTGCCAGCAGTTTATATTGGGATTCCTACGAGCAGTACTTC. Residues: CASSLYWDSYEQYF.

The J gene is TRBJ1-1, the V gene TRBV6-1; D possibly corresponds to TRBD1 (5 bases). CDR3 length: 15 residues. Trimming took 1 base from V and 4 from J, leaving 13 bases between them. In germline, CDR1 is MNHNS, CDR2 SASEGT. For the CDR3, the DNA is TGTGCCAGCAGTGAAGGGTCGGGGGGAAGCACTGAAGCTTTCTTT. It is translated as CASSEGSGGSTEAFF.